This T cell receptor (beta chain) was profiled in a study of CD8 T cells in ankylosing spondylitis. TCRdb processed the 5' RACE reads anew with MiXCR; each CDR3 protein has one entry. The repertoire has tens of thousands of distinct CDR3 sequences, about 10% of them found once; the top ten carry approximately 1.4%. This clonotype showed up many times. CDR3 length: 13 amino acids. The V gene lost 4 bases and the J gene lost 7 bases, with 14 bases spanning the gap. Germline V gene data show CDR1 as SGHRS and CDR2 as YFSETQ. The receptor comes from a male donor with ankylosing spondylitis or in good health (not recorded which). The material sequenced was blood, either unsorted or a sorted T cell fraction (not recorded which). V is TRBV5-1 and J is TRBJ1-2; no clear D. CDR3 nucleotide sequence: TGCGCCAGCAGCGCTCTAGGAGCCCGTGGCTACACCTTC. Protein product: CASSALGARGYTF. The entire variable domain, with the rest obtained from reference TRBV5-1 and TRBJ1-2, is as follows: KAGVTQTPRYLIKTRGQQVTLSCSPISGHRSVSWYQQTPGQGLQFLFEYFSETQRNKGNFPGRFSGRQFSNSRSEMNVSTLELGDSALYLCASSALGARGYTFGSGTRLTVV.